The sequence of this TCR beta chain was determined in a study of cytomegalovirus exposure and HLA in healthy donors. There are 18 residues in the CDR3. The J segment lost 5 bases and the V segment lost 0 bases, leaving 10 bases of the junction unmatched. Germline CDR1 SGDLS, CDR2 YYNGEE. 13 Jbeta primers and 60 Vbeta primers were used for the PCR. This table comes from immunoSEQ multiplex PCR, and its TCRdb copy is limited to in-frame clones, with some not included. Here the sample spans 90,000 to 110,000 clones, roughly 79% being singletons. This TCR was sampled from a male donor in good health and CMV-seronegative. V is TRBV9 and J is TRBJ2-5, with 13 bases fitting TRBD2. Sequencing was performed on PBMCs. This CDR3 reads CASSVGTSGSQGGETQYF. The CDR3 nucleotides read TGTGCCAGCAGCGTAGGGACTAGCGGGAGCCAAGGGGGGGAGACCCAGTACTTC.